This T cell receptor beta chain derives from a study of glioma-infiltrating T cells. Study-level results: Only very few CDR3 sequences appeared in both tissue and blood. Above-expected tissue-blood divergence occurred in all gliomas, most in low-grade ones.

The CDR3 contains 16 residues. J was trimmed by 1 base and V by 3 bases; bases with no gene match: 4. CDR1 and CDR2 from the germline V gene are SGHDN and FVKESK. TCR alpha and beta CDR3 regions were amplified from RNA using iRepertoire nested multiplex PCR. TCRdb ran MiXCR on the multiplex PCR reads and lists one entry per CDR3 protein. The sample holds about 140,000 distinct CDR3 sequences, 35% to 50% seen once. To note about this clonotype: Its antigen is unknown.

The chain combines TRBV14 with TRBJ2-1, with TRBD1 identical over 9 bases. The clonotype comes from a human donor with low-grade glioma or glioblastoma, undergoing nonglioma brain surgery, or in good health (not recorded which). Sequenced material: glioma tissue, nonneoplastic brain tissue, or PBMCs (not recorded which). Here the CDR3 reads CASSHPGQGSYNEQFF. CDR3 coding DNA: TGTGCCAGCAGCCACCCGGGACAGGGATCCTACAATGAGCAGTTCTTC.